Following are 20 T cell receptor beta chains from one sample sequenced in a study of shared clonotypes between healthy human individuals. Measured with immunoSEQ multiplex PCR; TCRdb has only the in-frame clones, and not every one. The sample lists about half a million clones, approximately 71% seen once, with approximately 12% in the top ten. The source material was PBMCs. These receptors originate from a woman aged 40-49 years in good health. Some clones in this sample may be carry-over from other donors' samples.

The chain couples TRBV19 to TRBJ2-7, with TRBD1 matching over 7 bases. The CDR3 contains 14 residues. CDR1 and CDR2 (germline): LNHDA, SQIVND (reference sequence). V lost 5 bases, J lost 0 bases, and 4 bases stayed unmatched. As DNA, the CDR3 is TGTGCCAGTAGTGAAGACAGGGACTCCTACGAGCAGTACTTC. This encodes CASSEDRDSYEQYF.

The V and J genes are TRBV2 and TRBJ1-2; no clear D. Germline CDR1 is SNHLY and CDR2 is FYNNEI. V gave up 4 bases and J gave up 1 base, with 7 bases separating them. The CDR3 spans 13 residues. CDR3 region: CASSAEVNYGYTF. In nucleotides, the CDR3 is TGTGCCAGCAGTGCCGAGGTTAACTATGGCTACACCTTC.

V and J are TRBV27 and TRBJ2-3; D is uncertain. Germline assignment: CDR1 MNHEY and CDR2 SMNVEV (reference sequence). The CDR3 contains 14 residues. With 1 base removed from V and 5 bases from J, the gap between germline ends came to 10 bases. CDR3 region: CASSLWGLGDTQYF. CDR3 coding DNA: TGTGCCAGCAGTTTATGGGGTTTGGGAGATACGCAGTATTTT.

In regard to this clone: A much larger clonotype is one base distant, so this may be a read error. The V call is TRBV30, the J call TRBJ1-2; 8 positions agree with TRBD1. Germline V gene lookup returns CDR1 GTSNPN and CDR2 SVGIG (reference sequence). This CDR3 contains 14 residues. The CDR3 DNA is TGTGTCTGGAGTGGGATTACAGGGGGCTATGGCTACACCTTC. Residues: CVWSGITGGYGYTF.

The chain joins TRBV25-1 to TRBJ2-3; 10 positions agree with TRBD2. Germline-derived CDR1 and CDR2 are MGHDK and SYGVNS. V lost 5 bases and J lost 9; bases outside the gene matches: 5. The CDR3 loop spans 13 amino acids. CDR3 sequence reads: CASSPRTSGTQYF. The CDR3 coding sequence is TGTGCCAGCAGTCCCAGGACTAGCGGAACGCAGTATTTT.

This chain links TRBV6-5 with TRBJ2-1, with 8 bases lining up with TRBD1. CDR1 MNHEY and CDR2 SVGAGI come from the germline V gene. Unmatched junction bases numbered 6, after V lost 1 base and J lost 7 bases. The CDR3 is 15 residues long. The DNA of the CDR3 is TGTGCCAGCAGTTACTTGGCAGGGGGCGAGAATGAGCAGTTCTTC. It specifies CASSYLAGGENEQFF.

V usage is TRBV4-2 and J usage is TRBJ2-7; the match to TRBD2 covers 8 bases. This CDR3 has 15 amino acids. Looked up from germline, CDR1 is LGHNA and CDR2 is YNFKEQ. V shed 0 bases, J shed 7 bases, and the junction held 8 bases outside the gene matches. The CDR3 coding sequence is TGTGCCAGCAGCCAAGATCACGGGAGGGCGCGGGAGCAGTACTTC. Protein product: CASSQDHGRAREQYF.

As regards this clone: A single base separates this from a much larger clone, so it may be a read error. The same CDR3 can be traced to other DNA sequences in this sample. The V gene is TRBV10-2, the J gene TRBJ1-5; no clear D. V lost 0 bases and J 7 bases, leaving 13 bases between the germline ends. The CDR3 covers 15 residues. Germline CDR1 and CDR2: WSHSY and SAAADI. The DNA of the CDR3 is TGCGCCAGCAGTGAGTCTCGGGGAGGCGCCCAGCCCCAGCATTTT. It codes for CASSESRGGAQPQHF.

The chain uses TRBV6-4 and TRBJ1-4, with 7 bases that match TRBD1. Germline values: CDR1 MRHNA, CDR2 SNTAGT. The trim removed 3 bases at V and 0 bases at J, leaving 1 base unmatched. The CDR3 covers 15 residues. CDR3 sequence: CASSEGQATNEKLFF. DNA of the CDR3: TGTGCCAGCAGTGAAGGACAGGCAACTAATGAAAAACTGTTTTTT.

In its sample, this clone was seen once. The junction departs from germline at one end; a sequencing error may be responsible. This chain connects TRBV29-1 to TRBJ2-7, with D perhaps assigned TRBD1 or TRBD2 (7 bases each). Germline CDR1 reads SQVTM; CDR2 reads ANQGSEA. This CDR3 has 14 amino acids. The CDR3 loop reads CSALGGTALDEQYF. In DNA, the CDR3 is TGCAGCGCCCTGGGGGGGACAGCCTTGGACGAACAGTACTTC.

V and J are TRBV19 and TRBJ1-2; unclear D gene. Germline lookup yields CDR1 LNHDA and CDR2 SQIVND (reference sequence). V lost 3 bases, J lost 5 bases, and 16 bases lay in between. The CDR3 length is 15 residues. The CDR3 is CASSMEQSWRYGYTF. As DNA, the CDR3 is TGTGCCAGTAGTATGGAGCAGTCGTGGCGGTATGGCTACACCTTC.

The CDR3 bases are TGTGCCAGCAGCTTAGCAGGGGGGAGTGGCTACGAGCAGTACTTC. It translates to CASSLAGGSGYEQYF. The chain employs TRBV7-2 and TRBJ2-7, with D perhaps given as TRBD1 or TRBD2 (6 bases each). V was trimmed by 0 bases and J by 3 bases, leaving 12 bases between them. The CDR3 spans 15 residues. Per germline, CDR1 SGHTA and CDR2 FQGNSA.

The V call is TRBV7-3, the J call TRBJ2-1; TRBD2 matches 11 bases. V dropped 6 bases and J dropped 8; count of bases not matched to a gene: 6. CDR1 SGHTA and CDR2 FQGTGA come from the germline V gene. The CDR3 is 14 residues long. The CDR3 region has the DNA TGTGCCAGCAGTGTAGCGGGAGGGCCCGATGAGCAGTTCTTC. Its protein product is CASSVAGGPDEQFF.

The rearrangement links TRBV25-1 to TRBJ2-6; D is possibly TRBD2 (5 bases). The CDR3 totals 16 residues. Germline V gene lookup returns CDR1 MGHDK and CDR2 SYGVNS. V lost 4 bases and J lost 0, with 10 bases in between. The CDR3 loop is CASSAPRGSGANVLTF. The CDR3 DNA reads TGTGCCAGCAGTGCTCCTCGGGGCTCTGGGGCCAACGTCCTGACTTTC.

This chain uses TRBV7-2 with TRBJ2-7; TRBD2 matches at 12 bases. This CDR3 is built from 15 residues. The germline gives CDR1 SGHTA, CDR2 FQGNSA. Germline trimming cut 6 bases from V and 3 bases from J; bases unmatched to any gene: 6. The CDR3 DNA reads TGTGCCAGCAGACCCGGACTAGCGGGACACTACGAGCAGTACTTC. Its protein is CASRPGLAGHYEQYF.

The chain links TRBV7-8 to TRBJ2-1; TRBD2 agrees at 14 bases. The ends lost 5 bases at V and 8 bases at J; junction bases unmatched: 5. CDR3 size: 15 residues. Germline CDR1 and CDR2: SGHVS and FQNEAQ. The DNA of the CDR3 is TGTGCCAGCAGCGCGGGACTAGCGGGAGTCCATGAGCAGTTCTTC. Protein product: CASSAGLAGVHEQFF. The full variable domain, completed using reference TRBV7-8 and TRBJ2-1, is GAGVSQSPRYKVAKRGQDVALRCDPISGHVSLFWYQQALGQGPEFLTYFQNEAQLDKSGLPSDRFFAERPEGSVSTLKIQRTQQEDSAVYLCASSAGLAGVHEQFFGPGTRLTVL.

The rearrangement joins TRBV28 to TRBJ2-7; 8 nucleotides align to TRBD1. The CDR3 totals 14 residues. The V gene's germline CDR1 is MDHEN and CDR2 SYDVKM. Trimming at V came to 7 bases and at J to 2 bases, leaving 7 bases not matched to a gene. The CDR3 loop reads CASTTPGQAYEQYF. The CDR3 DNA reads TGTGCCAGCACCACCCCGGGACAGGCCTACGAGCAGTACTTC.

The chain uses TRBV5-1 and TRBJ1-2; D is perhaps TRBD1 (6 bases). Germline CDR1 reads SGHRS; CDR2 reads YFSETQ. V gave up 0 bases and J gave up 2 bases, with 14 bases separating them. This CDR3 has 16 residues. CDR3 coding DNA: TGCGCCAGCAGCTTGGTTCAAGGGGGAGGGAACTATGGCTACACCTTC. Translating gives CASSLVQGGGNYGYTF. Full variable domain (rest looked up from reference TRBV5-1 and TRBJ1-2): KAGVTQTPRYLIKTRGQQVTLSCSPISGHRSVSWYQQTPGQGLQFLFEYFSETQRNKGNFPGRFSGRQFSNSRSEMNVSTLELGDSALYLCASSLVQGGGNYGYTFGSGTRLTVV.

The rearrangement uses TRBV7-9 and TRBJ2-5; 12 bases fit TRBD2. Germline V lookup: CDR1 SEHNR, CDR2 FQNEAQ (reference sequence). The CDR3 consists of 19 residues. The ends lost 1 base at V and 1 base at J; junction bases unmatched: 10. The CDR3 DNA sequence: TGTGCCAGCAGCTTAGGTGGGCGGACTAGCGGGGTTGTCCAAGAGACCCAGTACTTC. As protein: CASSLGGRTSGVVQETQYF.

This clone occurred once. The genes are TRBV5-1 and TRBJ1-1; D unresolved. The CDR3 runs 13 residues. Trimming stripped 1 base from V and 2 bases from J, with 6 bases between. In germline, CDR1 is SGHRS, CDR2 YFSETQ. Here the CDR3 DNA reads TGCGCCAGCAGCTTGCACGGAAACACTGAAGCTTTCTTT. As protein: CASSLHGNTEAFF. Combining the CDR3 with reference TRBV5-1 and TRBJ1-1 gives the whole variable domain KAGVTQTPRYLIKTRGQQVTLSCSPISGHRSVSWYQQTPGQGLQFLFEYFSETQRNKGNFPGRFSGRQFSNSRSEMNVSTLELGDSALYLCASSLHGNTEAFFGQGTRLTVV.